This TCR beta chain was retrieved from a study of early T cells in non-severe SARS-CoV-2 infection. Findings of the study overall: The study's VDJdb matching favored anti-spike CD8 responses and missed private and CD4 specificities.

Each single cDNA molecule received a unique molecular identifier. TCRdb re-derived calls from the 5' RACE reads in MiXCR, one entry per CDR3 protein. The table records roughly 80,000 distinct CDR3 sequences, less than 20% of them present only once. This clonotype was seen more than once but under ten times. The target antigen is unknown. The germline V gene has CDR1 DFQATT and CDR2 SNEGSKA (reference sequence). The CDR3 runs to 14 residues. V lost 3 bases and J lost 7; bases outside the gene matches: 12. This sequence originates from an adult who was a healthcare worker with PCR-confirmed SARS-CoV-2 infection or an uninfected control (not recorded which). Sequencing input: whole blood. The chain couples TRBV20-1 to TRBJ2-7; 7 bases agree with TRBD2. CDR3 loop: CSARDGRTAREQYF. In DNA form, the CDR3 reads TGCAGTGCTAGGGACGGGAGGACGGCGAGGGAGCAGTACTTC.